This entry lists 24 T cell receptor beta chains sequenced from one sample in a study of cytotoxic CD8 clonotypes in ibrutinib-treated CLL. Using immunoSEQ multiplex PCR, the repertoire was profiled, and TCRdb retains in-frame clones only, with some absent. Of some 290,000 clones in the sample, more than 65% are singletons; the top ten hold over 5%. The source material was PBMCs, sampled before ibrutinib treatment. The receptors shown here come from a human donor with chronic lymphocytic leukemia.

J is TRBJ1-1 and V is TRBV30, with D perhaps TRBD1 (5 bases). Trimming took 1 base from V and 3 from J, leaving 6 bases between them. Germline V CDR1 and CDR2: GTSNPN, SVGIG (reference sequence). The CDR3 contains 12 residues. The CDR3 sequence is CAWSGGYTEAFF. CDR3 DNA sequence: TGTGCCTGGAGTGGGGGGTACACTGAAGCTTTCTTT.

A remark on this clone: Other DNA sequences in this sample translate to the same CDR3. This sequence joins TRBV27 and TRBJ2-1, with TRBD1 matching 8 bases. The CDR3 has 13 residues. Germline loops: CDR1 MNHEY, CDR2 SMNVEV (reference sequence). The junction had 0 bases not matched to a gene; V was cut back by 1 base and J by 7 bases. CDR3 nucleotide sequence: TGTGCCAGCAGTTTATACAGGGGGAATGAGCAGTTCTTC. It is translated as CASSLYRGNEQFF.

The chain employs TRBV2 and TRBJ1-1; the D gene is possibly TRBD1 (5 bases). Germline assignment: CDR1 SNHLY and CDR2 FYNNEI. Trimming removed 1 base at V and 1 base at J, with 10 bases between. This CDR3 has 15 residues. The chain's CDR3 is CASSEGWGSNTEAFF. As DNA, the CDR3 is TGTGCCAGCAGTGAAGGTTGGGGGTCGAACACTGAAGCTTTCTTT.

V is TRBV7-9 and J is TRBJ2-5; 8 bases are a match to TRBD1. Germline CDR1 reads SEHNR; CDR2 reads FQNEAQ (reference sequence). There are 18 residues in the CDR3. J gave up 4 bases and V 3 bases, and 16 bases lay outside the gene matches. CDR3 protein: CASSFYVSGQGAGETQYF. The CDR3 region has the DNA TGTGCCAGCAGCTTTTATGTCAGCGGCCAGGGGGCTGGAGAGACCCAGTACTTC.

The V gene is TRBV10-2, the J gene TRBJ2-7, with 11 positions matching TRBD2. The CDR3 has 15 amino acids. Looked up from germline, CDR1 is WSHSY and CDR2 is SAAADI. J lost 7 bases, V lost 7 bases, and 12 bases had no gene match. CDR3 in DNA: TGCGCCAGCATCATAGCGGGAGGGCCGTCTGGGGAGCAGTACTTC. The encoded protein is CASIIAGGPSGEQYF.

The CDR3 loop reads CASSVVNRELDGYTF. The CDR3 DNA reads TGTGCCAGCAGCGTAGTAAACAGGGAACTTGATGGCTACACCTTC. This rearrangement joins TRBV9 to TRBJ1-2, with a tentative D call TRBD1 (6 bases). This CDR3 is 15 amino acids long. Trimming took 0 bases from V and 6 from J, leaving 15 bases between them. From germline, CDR1 is SGDLS and CDR2 YYNGEE.

The V gene is TRBV30, the J gene TRBJ1-1; D may be TRBD1 (5 bases). There are 15 residues in the CDR3. Per the germline V gene, CDR1 is GTSNPN and CDR2 is SVGIG (reference sequence). Between the trimmed V and J ends, which lost 0 bases and 8 bases, there was a span of 19 bases. The DNA of the CDR3 is TGTGCCTGGAGTGTGGACATTTTCAACACTTGGGAAGCTTTCTTT. Its protein product is CAWSVDIFNTWEAFF.

This clone was observed a few times. This rearrangement joins TRBV19 to TRBJ2-1, with a weak D call TRBD2 (6 bases). The CDR3 consists of 16 residues. Germline values: CDR1 LNHDA, CDR2 SQIVND (reference sequence). Trimming cost V 6 bases and J 0 bases, with 15 bases left between them. CDR3 region: CASRGYGSLSYNEQFF. The DNA for the CDR3 is TGTGCCAGTAGGGGATACGGGAGCCTCTCCTACAATGAGCAGTTCTTC.

The sample holds a few counts of this clone. In DNA, the CDR3 is TGCGCCAGCAGCCAAAACGTAGCTAGCGGCGTTTACGAGCAGTACTTC. Translation gives CASSQNVASGVYEQYF. The genes are TRBV4-1 and TRBJ2-7; 7 bases map to TRBD2. The germline V gene has CDR1 MGHRA and CDR2 YSYEKL. The CDR3 runs 16 residues. Trimming at V came to 2 bases and at J to 4 bases, leaving 11 bases not matched to a gene.

V gene TRBV5-1 combines with J gene TRBJ1-5; 9 bases align to TRBD1. This CDR3 has 14 residues. The germline V gene encodes CDR1 SGHRS and CDR2 YFSETQ. After removal of 5 bases from V and 7 bases from J, the junction contained 7 bases not matched to a gene. The CDR3 region has the DNA TGCGCCAGCAGGCGGGACAGGGAGGAGCAGCCCCAGCATTTT. This codes for CASRRDREEQPQHF.

The rearrangement joins TRBV5-8 to TRBJ1-4; D is undetermined. Germline V gene sequence: CDR1 SGHTS, CDR2 YDEGEE. The CDR3 covers 15 residues. The ends were cut back, 3 bases at V and 2 bases at J, with 11 bases in the middle. The CDR3 DNA reads TGTGCCAGCAGCTCGGGTGTGATCACTAATGAAAAACTGTTTTTT. This gives the protein CASSSGVITNEKLFF.

The chain employs TRBV6-5 and TRBJ1-1; D not resolved. Germline V gene lookup returns CDR1 MNHEY and CDR2 SVGAGI. Trimming stripped 2 bases from V and 3 bases from J, with 7 bases between. The CDR3 is made up of 13 amino acids. The CDR3 nucleotides read TGTGCCAGCAGTTACAATCAGGACACTGAAGCTTTCTTT. It is translated as CASSYNQDTEAFF.

CDR3 coding DNA: TGTGCCAGCAGTGGAGACTATGGCTACACCTTC. Residues: CASSGDYGYTF. This chain links TRBV25-1 with TRBJ1-2; D unclear. Germline V gene sequence: CDR1 MGHDK, CDR2 SYGVNS. V was shortened by 4 bases and J by 3 bases, with 3 bases between the two germline ends. This CDR3 has 11 residues.

This chain connects TRBV5-1 to TRBJ2-7, with 9 positions matching TRBD1. Germline values: CDR1 SGHRS, CDR2 YFSETQ. J was trimmed by 6 bases and V by 3 bases; bases with no gene match: 7. The CDR3 consists of 14 residues. CDR3 in DNA: TGCGCCAGCAGCTCCGGGACAGGGCTGTTCGAGCAGTACTTC. Protein: CASSSGTGLFEQYF.

The CDR3 region has the DNA TGCGCCAGCAGCTTGGATGTGGATGAAAAACTGTTTTTT. Its protein product is CASSLDVDEKLFF. The chain recombines TRBV5-1 with TRBJ1-4, with unresolved D. CDR3 size: 13 residues. The germline gives CDR1 SGHRS, CDR2 YFSETQ. Between the trimmed V and J ends, which lost 0 bases and 6 bases, there was a span of 6 bases.

This chain connects TRBV19 to TRBJ1-5; a weak D match, TRBD1 (6 bases). The germline V and J ends were trimmed by 3 bases and 4 bases, with 13 bases remaining between them. In germline, CDR1 is LNHDA, CDR2 SQIVND (reference sequence). The CDR3 totals 15 residues. CDR3 nucleotide sequence: TGTGCCAGTAGTATTTTGGGGGCAGAAAATCAGCCCCAGCATTTT. This sequence encodes CASSILGAENQPQHF.

V is TRBV7-3 and J is TRBJ2-1; D is unresolved. The CDR3 covers 13 residues. Germline CDR1 is SGHTA and CDR2 is FQGTGA. Trimming removed 5 bases from V and 0 bases from J, with 5 bases in between. The CDR3 region has the DNA TGTGCCAGCAGCGACAACTCCTACAATGAGCAGTTCTTC. This translates into CASSDNSYNEQFF.

The chain carries TRBV25-1 and TRBJ2-1; 7 bases map to TRBD1. CDR1 and CDR2 from the germline V gene are MGHDK and SYGVNS. The CDR3 contains 14 residues. The V and J ends lost 3 bases and 6 bases, in that order; junction bases with no gene match: 5. This CDR3 reads CASSDPGTVNEQFF. In nucleotides, the CDR3 is TGTGCCAGCAGTGACCCCGGGACAGTCAATGAGCAGTTCTTC.

This chain connects TRBV4-2 to TRBJ1-5; 8 nucleotides agree with TRBD1. From germline, CDR1 is LGHNA and CDR2 YNFKEQ. The CDR3 totals 16 residues. V lost 5 bases, J lost 0 bases, and 6 bases stayed unmatched. CDR3 residues: CASSKVDRDSNQPQHF. The CDR3 coding sequence is TGTGCCAGCAGCAAAGTGGACAGGGATAGCAATCAGCCCCAGCATTTT.

The rearrangement links TRBV14 to TRBJ1-2; D is unresolved. Per the germline V gene, CDR1 is SGHDN and CDR2 is FVKESK. This CDR3 is built from 14 residues. V was trimmed by 5 bases and J by 4 bases, leaving 14 bases between them. This CDR3 is CASSEQQTPYGYTF. For the CDR3, the DNA is TGTGCCAGCAGCGAACAGCAAACCCCCTATGGCTACACCTTC. The variable domain in full, with the rest retrieved from reference TRBV14 and TRBJ1-2, is EAGVTQFPSHSVIEKGQTVTLRCDPISGHDNLYWYRRVMGKEIKFLLHFVKESKQDESGMPNNRFLAERTGGTYSTLKVQPAELEDSGVYFCASSEQQTPYGYTFGSGTRLTVV.

The chain couples TRBV27 to TRBJ2-7; 10 nucleotides match TRBD2. Germline CDR1 and CDR2: MNHEY and SMNVEV (reference sequence). V lost 8 bases, J lost 3 bases, and 7 bases stayed unmatched. The CDR3 extends over 14 amino acids. In nucleotides, the CDR3 is TGTGCCAGCGGGCAGCGGGAGGGCCGCTACGAGCAGTACTTC. This codes for CASGQREGRYEQYF.

The chain uses TRBV7-6 and TRBJ2-3; D is possibly TRBD2 (5 bases). Deletions cut 2 bases from V and 2 bases from J, with 14 bases between. The CDR3 runs 16 residues. Germline CDR1 reads SGHVS; CDR2 reads FNYEAQ. CDR3 coding DNA: TGTGCCAGCAGCTTATTTGGGCCGAGGGACACAGATACGCAGTATTTT. Its translation is CASSLFGPRDTDTQYF.

V is TRBV5-6 and J is TRBJ2-7; TRBD1 agrees at 8 bases. CDR1 SGHDT and CDR2 YYEEEE come from the germline V gene. Trimming took 4 bases from V and 2 from J; bases not matched to a gene: 5. CDR3 length equals 14 residues. The CDR3 reads CASSPQGEPYEQYF. CDR3 coding DNA: TGTGCCAGCAGCCCACAGGGGGAACCCTACGAGCAGTACTTC.

This clone was recorded once. At the DNA level, this CDR3 is encoded by other sequences in the same sample as well. The chain uses TRBV11-2 and TRBJ2-5; the D call may be TRBD1 or TRBD2 (5 bases each). V gave up 5 bases and J gave up 0 bases, with 7 bases separating them. The germline gives CDR1 SGHAT, CDR2 FQNNGV. The CDR3 totals 13 residues. CDR3 coding DNA: TGTGCCAGCAGCGTGGGACACCAAGAGACCCAGTACTTC. Protein product: CASSVGHQETQYF.